The 20 T cell receptor beta chains given below trace back to one sample, sequenced in a study of T cell clonality in common variable immunodeficiency. This table comes from immunoSEQ multiplex PCR, and its TCRdb copy is limited to in-frame clones, with some not included. The sample contains tens of thousands of clones, none of them singletons. The sequenced sample consisted of peripheral blood mononuclear cells. The receptors here all came from a person aged 18 to 75 in good health.

Worth noting for this clone: The missing CDR3 end, 3 residues past where the read stops, is filled in from the germline J gene. The chain employs TRBV30 and TRBJ1-2; D is uncertain. Germline assignment: CDR1 GTSNPN and CDR2 SVGIG (reference sequence). The CDR3 totals 11 residues. The covered CDR3 bases are TGTGCCTGGCAGGTCTCCTACGAC. Its protein product is CAWQVSYD. In full, the CDR3 is CAWQVSYDYTF.

This clone was observed at least ten times. The observed sequence ends 3 residues before the CDR3 terminus, with the missing tail filled in from the germline J gene. The chain links TRBV7-9 to TRBJ2-5; D might be TRBD2 (6 bases). Germline assignment: CDR1 SEHNR and CDR2 FQNEAQ (reference sequence). This CDR3 has 14 residues. Trimming shortened V by 2 bases and J by 4 bases, and 11 bases separated the two germline ends. The sequenced CDR3 bases are TGTGCCAGCAGCTTAACGGAGGGGAGAGAGACC. It yields the protein CASSLTEGRET. The CDR3 in full is CASSLTEGRETQYF.

At least ten counts were recorded for this clone. The CDR3 is cut off 3 residues early in the read; its end comes from the germline J gene. The V call is TRBV20-1, the J call TRBJ1-2; the D is unclear. This CDR3 has 12 amino acids. Looked up from germline, CDR1 is DFQATT and CDR2 is SNEGSKA (reference sequence). The chain's CDR3 is CSARWQAQGYTF. CDR3 bases read: TGCAGTGCTAGGTGGCAGGCCCAGGGC.

This clone was counted at least ten times. From the germline J gene comes the end of the CDR3, since the read stops 3 residues before it. V gene TRBV10-1 combines with J gene TRBJ2-3; 7 bases line up with TRBD1. The CDR3 totals 15 residues. V dropped 2 bases and J dropped 3; count of bases not matched to a gene: 5. Germline lookup yields CDR1 WNHNN and CDR2 SYGVQD (reference sequence). The CDR3: CASSEPGTATDTQYF. The CDR3 DNA, read in part, is TGCGCCAGCAGTGAGCCCGGGACAGCAACAGATACG.

This clone was observed many times. The missing CDR3 end, 3 residues past where the read stops, is filled in from the germline J gene. The rearrangement joins TRBV6-4 to TRBJ2-3; 9 bases fit TRBD2. V lost 2 bases, J lost 1 base, and 4 bases stayed unmatched. This CDR3 comprises 16 residues. In germline, CDR1 is MRHNA, CDR2 SNTAGT. The sequenced part of the CDR3 DNA is TGTGCCAGCAGTGACGATAGCGGGGGAGGCACAGATACG. It specifies CASSDDSGGGTDT. The whole CDR3 protein reads CASSDDSGGGTDTQYF.

With respect to this clone: Sequencing ends 3 residues short of the CDR3 end; the germline J gene provides the rest. The chain carries TRBV5-1 and TRBJ2-3; weak D call: TRBD1 (5 bases). Per the germline V gene, CDR1 is SGHRS and CDR2 is YFSETQ. CDR3 length: 14 amino acids. CDR3 loop: CASSLDQGGQPQYF. CDR3 DNA (partial): TGCGCCAGCAGCTTGGATCAGGGTGGGCAGCCG.

This clone was counted many times. The read halts 3 residues ahead of the CDR3 end, with the missing end drawn from the germline J gene. The chain links TRBV29-1 to TRBJ1-5; TRBD1 matches at 7 bases. With V trimmed by 4 bases and J by 6 bases, 6 bases remained unmatched. This CDR3 comprises 13 residues. CDR1 is SQVTM, CDR2 ANQGSEA, per germline. CDR3 DNA (partial): TGCAGCGTTGTTCAGGGGGAGACTCAGCCC. Encoded protein: CSVVQGETQP. The entire CDR3 protein reads CSVVQGETQPQHF.

This clone occurred many times. The observed sequence ends 3 residues before the CDR3 terminus, with the missing tail filled in from the germline J gene. The chain uses TRBV20-1 and TRBJ2-1; possibly TRBD1 for D (5 bases). CDR3 length equals 12 residues. With 6 bases removed from V and 5 bases from J, the gap between germline ends came to 11 bases. CDR1 and CDR2 from the germline V gene are DFQATT and SNEGSKA (reference sequence). This CDR3 is CSAPTDNNEQFF. CDR3 DNA (partial): TGCAGTGCCCCGACGGACAACAATGAG.

Concerning this clone: Possible read error: a much larger clone is one base away. The read halts 3 residues ahead of the CDR3 end, with the missing end drawn from the germline J gene. The J gene is TRBJ2-3, the V gene TRBV7-2, with TRBD2 identical over 7 bases. CDR1 and CDR2 (germline): SGHTA, FQGNSA. The CDR3 sequence is 15 residues long. CDR3 DNA, as far as it was read: TGTGCCAGCAGTGGACTAGATTGGGATTCTCAGCCG. Amino acids: CASSGLDWDSQP. The full CDR3 protein is CASSGLDWDSQPQYF. Full variable domain (rest looked up from reference TRBV7-2 and TRBJ2-3): GAGVSQSPSNKVTEKGKDVELRCDPISGHTALYWYRQSLGQGLEFLIYFQGNSAPDKSGLPSDRFSAERTGGSVSTLTIQRTQQEDSAVYLCASSGLDWDSQPQYFGPGTRLTVL.

This clone occurred a few times. The junction departs from the called germline gene at one end, perhaps through a read error. The read gets to within 3 residues of the CDR3 end, and the germline J gene fills in the rest. The chain uses TRBV7-9 and TRBJ1-5, with D perhaps matching TRBD1 (5 bases). The CDR3 totals 13 residues. The germline V gene encodes CDR1 SEHNR and CDR2 FQNEAQ (reference sequence). CDR3 in amino acids: CSSNVGGSQPQHF. CDR3 DNA, as far as it was read: TGTTCCAGCAATGTCGGGGGGAGTCAGCCC.

This clone was found many times. The read ends 3 residues early relative to the CDR3; the germline J gene fills the gap. V and J are TRBV7-6 and TRBJ1-4, with D unresolved. The CDR3 is made up of 14 amino acids. The V end was cut by 2 bases, the J end by 2 bases, with 6 bases between. The germline V gene has CDR1 SGHVS and CDR2 FNYEAQ. The CDR3 DNA, read in part, is TGTGCCAGCAGCTTACAGGAGACTAATGAAAAA. Protein product: CASSLQETNEK. The entire CDR3 is CASSLQETNEKLFF.

This clone was detected ten times or more. The read finishes 3 residues shy of the CDR3 end, and the germline J gene is used to complete it. This chain joins TRBV2 and TRBJ2-7; the match to TRBD1 covers 10 bases. Per germline, CDR1 SNHLY and CDR2 FYNNEI. V dropped 5 bases and J dropped 4; count of bases not matched to a gene: 11. The CDR3 runs 16 residues. Incomplete CDR3 DNA: TGTGCCAGCAGTTTTCCCGCCGGGACAGGGGAGTACGAG. Its protein is CASSFPAGTGEYE. The entire CDR3 protein is CASSFPAGTGEYEQYF.

This clone was observed at least ten times. The read finishes 3 residues shy of the CDR3 end, and the germline J gene is used to complete it. The J gene is TRBJ2-5, the V gene TRBV18, with D perhaps TRBD1 (5 bases). Looked up from germline, CDR1 is KGHSH and CDR2 is LQKENI. Trimming pared 2 bases from V and 5 bases from J, leaving 12 bases between. This CDR3 is built from 14 residues. The CDR3 is CASSPFGASETQYF. The sequenced part of the CDR3 DNA is TGTGCCAGCTCACCATTTGGGGCATCGGAGACC.

This clone was counted only a few times. This may arise from a read error, as a much more abundant clone is one base away. The CDR3 end lies 3 residues beyond the end of the read and is filled in from the germline J gene. Other nucleotide sequences from this sample produce the same CDR3. V and J are TRBV7-2 and TRBJ1-3; D may be TRBD1 (5 bases). CDR1 is SGHTA and CDR2 is FQGNSA in the germline V gene. This CDR3 is 14 amino acids long. The sequenced part of the CDR3 DNA is TGTGCCAGCAGATCAGGGATCTCTGGAAACACA. It codes for CASRSGISGNT. The full CDR3 reads CASRSGISGNTIYF.

This clone was seen repeatedly, ten times or more. CDR3 amino acids: CASSDSGNTGELFF. CDR3 bases read: TGTGCCAGCAGTGACTCAGGGAACACCGGGGAG. V usage is TRBV6-4 and J usage is TRBJ2-2; D call uncertain. Read data end 3 residues before the CDR3 end; the end is taken from the germline J gene. The CDR3 consists of 14 residues. V gave up 0 bases and J gave up 1 base, with 3 bases separating them. Germline CDR1 and CDR2: MRHNA and SNTAGT.

This clone was counted ten times or more. Read data end 3 residues before the CDR3 end; the end is taken from the germline J gene. The rearrangement uses TRBV20-1 and TRBJ1-2, with 10 bases aligning to TRBD1. The CDR3 has 13 residues. Germline V gene data show CDR1 as DFQATT and CDR2 as SNEGSKA (reference sequence). The sequenced part of the CDR3 DNA is TGCGGCGGGACAGGGGATAATTTGTTTGGC. This sequence encodes CGGTGDNLFG. The entire CDR3 sequence reads CGGTGDNLFGYTF.

In its sample, this clone was seen many times. The read halts 3 residues ahead of the CDR3 end, with the missing end drawn from the germline J gene. The gene calls are TRBV20-1 and TRBJ2-7; TRBD2 matches 10 bases. Germline V gene sequence: CDR1 DFQATT, CDR2 SNEGSKA (reference sequence). The length of the CDR3 is 16 residues. Trimming at V came to 6 bases and at J to 0 bases, leaving 11 bases not matched to a gene. The sequenced CDR3 bases are TGCAGTGCAACCCCCTCTAGCGGGAGCTACTCCTACGAG. Its translation is CSATPSSGSYSYE. The entire CDR3 sequence reads CSATPSSGSYSYEQYF.

This clone was observed at least ten times. The read terminates 3 residues before the CDR3 end, so the remaining end is supplied by the germline J gene. This rearrangement joins TRBV7-2 to TRBJ2-7, with D possibly being TRBD1 (6 bases). Germline values: CDR1 SGHTA, CDR2 FQGNSA. Trimming removed 0 bases from V and 1 base from J, with 7 bases in between. The CDR3 is 14 amino acids. The part of the CDR3 DNA that was read is TGTGCCAGCAGCTTAGCAGGACAGTCCTACGAG. Encoded protein: CASSLAGQSYE. Given in full, the CDR3 is CASSLAGQSYEQYF.

This clone came up many times. The CDR3 goes on 3 residues after the read ends, and that part is filled in from the germline J gene. The rearrangement uses TRBV18 and TRBJ2-1; 9 bases line up with TRBD1. Germline CDR1 is KGHSH and CDR2 is LQKENI. This CDR3 region has 13 residues. V lost 6 bases and J lost 7; bases outside the gene matches: 4. The CDR3 DNA, read in part, is TGTGCCAGCTCCGAGACAGGGGGGAATGAG. This encodes CASSETGGNE. The entire CDR3 protein reads CASSETGGNEQFF.

This clone was counted ten times or more. The read is 3 residues too short to cover the CDR3 end, so that end is filled in from the germline J gene. J is TRBJ2-3 and V is TRBV20-1, with D perhaps TRBD1 (5 bases). Germline CDR1 reads DFQATT; CDR2 reads SNEGSKA (reference sequence). The CDR3 runs to 15 residues. The CDR3 bases that were read are TGCAGTGCTAGAGATGCCTCGGACACCACGGAGACG. It yields the protein CSARDASDTTET. The whole CDR3 region reads CSARDASDTTETQYF.